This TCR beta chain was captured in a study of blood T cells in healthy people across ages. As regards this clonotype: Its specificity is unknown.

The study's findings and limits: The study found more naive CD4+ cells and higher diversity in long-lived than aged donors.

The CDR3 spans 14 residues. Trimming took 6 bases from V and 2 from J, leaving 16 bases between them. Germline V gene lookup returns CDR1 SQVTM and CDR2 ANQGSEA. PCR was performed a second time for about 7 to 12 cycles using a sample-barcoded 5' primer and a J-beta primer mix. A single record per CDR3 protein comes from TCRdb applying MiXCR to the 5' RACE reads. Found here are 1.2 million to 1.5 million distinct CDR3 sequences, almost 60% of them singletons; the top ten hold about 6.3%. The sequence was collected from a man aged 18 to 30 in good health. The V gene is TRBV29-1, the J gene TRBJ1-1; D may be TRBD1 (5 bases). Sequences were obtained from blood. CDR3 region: CSVLGGTENTEAFF. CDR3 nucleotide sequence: TGCAGCGTACTAGGCGGGACGGAAAACACTGAAGCTTTCTTT. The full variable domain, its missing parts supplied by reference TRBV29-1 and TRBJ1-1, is SAVISQKPSRDICQRGTSLTIQCQVDSQVTMMFWYRQQPGQSLTLIATANQGSEATYESGFVIDKFPISRPNLTFSTLTVSNMSPEDSSIYLCSVLGGTENTEAFFGQGTRLTVV.